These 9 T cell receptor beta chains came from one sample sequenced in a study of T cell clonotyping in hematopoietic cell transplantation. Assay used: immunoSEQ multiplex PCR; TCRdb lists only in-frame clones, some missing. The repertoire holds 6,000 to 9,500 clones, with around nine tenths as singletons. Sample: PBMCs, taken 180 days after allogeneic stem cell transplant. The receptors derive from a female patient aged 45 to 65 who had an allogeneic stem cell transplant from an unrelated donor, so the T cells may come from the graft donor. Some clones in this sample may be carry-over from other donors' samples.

The CDR3 nucleotides read TGTGCCAGCAGTGAACAGGGTGGTAGGTCACCACCCCTCCACTTT. This gives the protein CASSEQGGRSPPLHF. The rearrangement joins TRBV2 to TRBJ1-6; D is possibly TRBD1 (5 bases). Per the germline V gene, CDR1 is SNHLY and CDR2 is FYNNEI. The CDR3 runs 15 residues. The V end lost 2 bases, the J end lost 11 bases, and 16 bases lay between the germline ends. Variable domain in full (rest from reference TRBV2 and TRBJ1-6): EPEVTQTPSHQVTQMGQEVILRCVPISNHLYFYWYRQILGQKVEFLVSFYNNEISEKSEIFDDQFSVERPDGSNFTLKIRSTKLEDSAMYFCASSEQGGRSPPLHFGNGTRLTVT.

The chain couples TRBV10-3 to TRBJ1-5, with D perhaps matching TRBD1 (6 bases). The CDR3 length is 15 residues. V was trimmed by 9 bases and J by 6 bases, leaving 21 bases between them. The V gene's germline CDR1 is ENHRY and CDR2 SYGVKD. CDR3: CAIKNPQQGGQPQHF. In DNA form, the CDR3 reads TGTGCCATTAAGAATCCCCAACAGGGAGGTCAGCCCCAGCATTTT.

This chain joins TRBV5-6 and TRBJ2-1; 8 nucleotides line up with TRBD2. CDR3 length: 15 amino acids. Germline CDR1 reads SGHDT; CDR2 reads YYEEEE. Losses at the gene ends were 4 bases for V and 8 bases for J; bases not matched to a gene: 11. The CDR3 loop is CASSPELAVAYEQFF. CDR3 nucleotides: TGTGCCAGCAGCCCCGAACTAGCGGTCGCTTATGAGCAGTTCTTC.

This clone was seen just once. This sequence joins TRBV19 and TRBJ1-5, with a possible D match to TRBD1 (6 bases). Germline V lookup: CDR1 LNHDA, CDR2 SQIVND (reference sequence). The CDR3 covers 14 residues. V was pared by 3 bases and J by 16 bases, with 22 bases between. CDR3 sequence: CASSMDPRDTVYHF. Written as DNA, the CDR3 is TGTGCCAGTAGTATGGACCCCCGGGACACCGTCTACCATTTT.

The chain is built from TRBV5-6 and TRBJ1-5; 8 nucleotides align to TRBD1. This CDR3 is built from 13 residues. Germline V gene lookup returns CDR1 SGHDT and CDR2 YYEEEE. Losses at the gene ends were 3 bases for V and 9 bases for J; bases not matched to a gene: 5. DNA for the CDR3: TGTGCCAGCAGCTCCACAGGGGGTAGGCCCCAGCATTTT. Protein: CASSSTGGRPQHF. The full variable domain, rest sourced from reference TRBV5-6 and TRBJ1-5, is DAGVTQSPTHLIKTRGQQVTLRCSPKSGHDTVSWYQQALGQGPQFIFQYYEEEERQRGNFPDRFSGHQFPNYSSELNVNALLLGDSALYLCASSSTGGRPQHFGDGTRLSIL.

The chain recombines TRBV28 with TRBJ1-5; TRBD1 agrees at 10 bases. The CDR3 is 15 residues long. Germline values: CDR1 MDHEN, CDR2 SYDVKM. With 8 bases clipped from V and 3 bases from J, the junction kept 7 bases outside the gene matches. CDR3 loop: CASLRTGGPNQPQHF. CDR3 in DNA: TGTGCCAGCTTACGGACAGGGGGTCCCAATCAGCCCCAGCATTTT.

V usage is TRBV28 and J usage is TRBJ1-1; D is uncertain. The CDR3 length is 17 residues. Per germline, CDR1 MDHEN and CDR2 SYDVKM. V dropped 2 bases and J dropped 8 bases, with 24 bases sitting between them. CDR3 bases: TGTGCCAGCAGTTTAGCACGGTTATACGACCTGAATGCCGAAGCTTTCTTT. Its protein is CASSLARLYDLNAEAFF. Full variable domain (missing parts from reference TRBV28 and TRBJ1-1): DVKVTQSSRYLVKRTGEKVFLECVQDMDHENMFWYRQDPGLGLRLIYFSYDVKMKEKGDIPEGYSVSREKKERFSLILESASTNQTSMYLCASSLARLYDLNAEAFFGQGTRLTVV.

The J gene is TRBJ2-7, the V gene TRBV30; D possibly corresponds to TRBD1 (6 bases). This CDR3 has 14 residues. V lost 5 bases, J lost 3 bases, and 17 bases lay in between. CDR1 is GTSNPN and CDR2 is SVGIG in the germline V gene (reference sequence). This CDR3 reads CAWALRGHLYEQYF. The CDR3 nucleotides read TGTGCCTGGGCCTTGAGGGGACACCTCTACGAGCAGTACTTC.

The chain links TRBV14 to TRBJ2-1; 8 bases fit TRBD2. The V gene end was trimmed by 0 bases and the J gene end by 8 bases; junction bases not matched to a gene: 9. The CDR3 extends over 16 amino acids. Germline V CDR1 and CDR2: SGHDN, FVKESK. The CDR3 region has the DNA TGTGCCAGCAGCCAAGACGGACTAGCTGGGCTTTATGAGCAGTTCTTC. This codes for CASSQDGLAGLYEQFF.